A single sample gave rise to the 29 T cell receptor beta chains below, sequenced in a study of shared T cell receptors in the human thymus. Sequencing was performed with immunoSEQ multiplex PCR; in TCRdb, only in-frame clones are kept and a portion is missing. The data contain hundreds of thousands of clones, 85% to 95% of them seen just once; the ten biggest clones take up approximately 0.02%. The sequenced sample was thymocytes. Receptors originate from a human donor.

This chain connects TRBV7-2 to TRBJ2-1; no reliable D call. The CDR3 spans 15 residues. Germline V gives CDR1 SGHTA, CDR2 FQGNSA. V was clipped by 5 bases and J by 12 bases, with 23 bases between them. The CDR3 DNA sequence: TGTGCCAGCAGCCCTCTTGTGGGCTCGGTCTGTAGGCAGTTCTTC. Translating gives CASSPLVGSVCRQFF.

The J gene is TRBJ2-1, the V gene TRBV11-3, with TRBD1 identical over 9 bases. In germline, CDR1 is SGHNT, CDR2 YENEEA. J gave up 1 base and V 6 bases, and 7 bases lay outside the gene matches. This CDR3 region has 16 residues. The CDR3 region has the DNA TGTGCCAGCAGACGACAGACAGGGGGGTCCTACAATGAGCAGTTCTTC. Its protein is CASRRQTGGSYNEQFF.

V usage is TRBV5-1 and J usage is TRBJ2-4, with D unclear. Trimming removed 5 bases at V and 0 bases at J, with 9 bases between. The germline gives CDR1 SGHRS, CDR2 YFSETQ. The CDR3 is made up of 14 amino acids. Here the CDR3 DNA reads TGCGCCAGCAGAAACGGGTCAGCCAAAAACATTCAGTACTTC. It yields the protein CASRNGSAKNIQYF.

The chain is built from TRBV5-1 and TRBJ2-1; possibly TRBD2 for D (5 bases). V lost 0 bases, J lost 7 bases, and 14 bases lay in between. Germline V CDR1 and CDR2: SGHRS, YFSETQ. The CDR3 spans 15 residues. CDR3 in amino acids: CASSLAYLRGNEQFF. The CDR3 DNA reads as TGCGCCAGCAGCTTGGCATATCTACGGGGAAATGAGCAGTTCTTC.

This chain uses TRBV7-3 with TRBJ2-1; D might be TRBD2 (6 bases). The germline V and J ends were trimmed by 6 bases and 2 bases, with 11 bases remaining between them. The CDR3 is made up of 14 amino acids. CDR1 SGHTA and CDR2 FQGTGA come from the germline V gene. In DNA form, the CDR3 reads TGTGCCAGCAGTCCTACGGGGGCCTACAATGAGCAGTTCTTC. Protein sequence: CASSPTGAYNEQFF. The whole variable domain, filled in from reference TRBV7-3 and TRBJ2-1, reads GAGVSQTPSNKVTEKGKYVELRCDPISGHTALYWYRQSLGQGPEFLIYFQGTGAADDSGLPNDRFFAVRPEGSVSTLKIQRTERGDSAVYLCASSPTGAYNEQFFGPGTRLTVL.

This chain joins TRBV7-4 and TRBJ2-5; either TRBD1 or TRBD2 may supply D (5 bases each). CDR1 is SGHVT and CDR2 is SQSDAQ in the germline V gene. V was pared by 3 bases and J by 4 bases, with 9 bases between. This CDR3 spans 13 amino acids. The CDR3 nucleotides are TGTGCCAGCAGCTTCGAGGGGCGAGAGACCCAGTACTTC. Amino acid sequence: CASSFEGRETQYF.

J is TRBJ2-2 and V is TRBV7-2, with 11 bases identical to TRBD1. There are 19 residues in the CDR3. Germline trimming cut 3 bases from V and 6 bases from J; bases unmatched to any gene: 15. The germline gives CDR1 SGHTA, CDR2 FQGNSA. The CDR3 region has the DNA TGTGCCAGCAGCTTGAAGCTCTGTCCCGGGACAGGGGGTCCCGGGGAGCTGTTTTTT. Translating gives CASSLKLCPGTGGPGELFF.

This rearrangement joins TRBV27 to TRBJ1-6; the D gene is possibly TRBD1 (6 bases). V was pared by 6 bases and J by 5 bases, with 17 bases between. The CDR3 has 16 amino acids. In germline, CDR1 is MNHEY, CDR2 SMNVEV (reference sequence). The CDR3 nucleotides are TGTGCCAGCAGATCGGGGGGGGCCGCAAATAATTCACCCCTCCACTTT. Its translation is CASRSGGAANNSPLHF.

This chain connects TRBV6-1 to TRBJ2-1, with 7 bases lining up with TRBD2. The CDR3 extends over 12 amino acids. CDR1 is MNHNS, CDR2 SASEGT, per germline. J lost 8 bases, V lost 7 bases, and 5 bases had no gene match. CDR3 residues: CASKVAGYEQFF. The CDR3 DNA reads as TGTGCCAGCAAGGTAGCGGGCTATGAGCAGTTCTTC.

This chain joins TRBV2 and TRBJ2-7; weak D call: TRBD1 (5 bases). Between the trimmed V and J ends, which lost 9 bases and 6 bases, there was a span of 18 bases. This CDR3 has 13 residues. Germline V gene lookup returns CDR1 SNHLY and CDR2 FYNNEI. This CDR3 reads CASSRGRQGEQYF. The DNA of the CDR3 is TGTGCCAGTTCAAGGGGTCGGCAAGGCGAGCAGTACTTC.

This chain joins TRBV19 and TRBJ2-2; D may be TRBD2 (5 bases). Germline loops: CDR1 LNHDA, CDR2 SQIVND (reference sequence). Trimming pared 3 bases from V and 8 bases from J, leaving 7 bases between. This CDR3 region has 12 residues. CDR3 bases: TGTGCCAGTAGTATGAGGGTGGGGGAGCTGTTTTTT. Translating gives CASSMRVGELFF.

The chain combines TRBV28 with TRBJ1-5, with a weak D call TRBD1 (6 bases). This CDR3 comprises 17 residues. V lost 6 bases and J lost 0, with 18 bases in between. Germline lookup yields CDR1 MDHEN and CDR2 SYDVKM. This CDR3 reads CASSLSGEGDSNQPQHF. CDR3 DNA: TGTGCCAGCAGCCTTTCGGGAGAGGGGGATAGCAATCAGCCCCAGCATTTT. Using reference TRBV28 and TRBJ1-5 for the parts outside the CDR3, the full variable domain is DVKVTQSSRYLVKRTGEKVFLECVQDMDHENMFWYRQDPGLGLRLIYFSYDVKMKEKGDIPEGYSVSREKKERFSLILESASTNQTSMYLCASSLSGEGDSNQPQHFGDGTRLSIL.

The CDR3 nucleotides are TGTGCCAGCAGTTACTCGATTGGAGGGAATAATGAAAAACTGTTTTTT. This translates into CASSYSIGGNNEKLFF. The chain employs TRBV6-5 and TRBJ1-4; D is uncertain. This CDR3 region has 16 residues. Germline loops: CDR1 MNHEY, CDR2 SVGAGI. V was shortened by 0 bases and J by 4 bases, with 12 bases between the two germline ends.

Written as DNA, the CDR3 is TGCAGCGTCGCTCAGCAGACCCACTACGAGCAGTACTTC. Residues: CSVAQQTHYEQYF. The V and J genes are TRBV29-1 and TRBJ2-7; D remains ambiguous. Germline-derived CDR1 and CDR2 are SQVTM and ANQGSEA. Trimming removed 6 bases from V and 3 bases from J, with 15 bases in between. This CDR3 has 13 residues.

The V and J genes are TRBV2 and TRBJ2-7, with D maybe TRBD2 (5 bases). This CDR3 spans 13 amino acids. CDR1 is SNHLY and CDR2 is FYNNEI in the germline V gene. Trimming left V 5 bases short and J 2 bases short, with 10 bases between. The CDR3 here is CASSKDFPYEQYF. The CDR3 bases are TGTGCCAGCAGTAAGGACTTCCCCTACGAGCAGTACTTC. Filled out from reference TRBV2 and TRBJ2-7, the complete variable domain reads EPEVTQTPSHQVTQMGQEVILRCVPISNHLYFYWYRQILGQKVEFLVSFYNNEISEKSEIFDDQFSVERPDGSNFTLKIRSTKLEDSAMYFCASSKDFPYEQYFGPGTRLTVT.

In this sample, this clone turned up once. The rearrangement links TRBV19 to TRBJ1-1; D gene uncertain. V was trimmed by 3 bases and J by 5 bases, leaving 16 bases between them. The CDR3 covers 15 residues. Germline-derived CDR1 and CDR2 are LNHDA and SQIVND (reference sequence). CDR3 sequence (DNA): TGTGCCAGTAGTATTAAGTTCGACTTCCTAACTGAAGCTTTCTTT. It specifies CASSIKFDFLTEAFF. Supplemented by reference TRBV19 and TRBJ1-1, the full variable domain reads DGGITQSPKYLFRKEGQNVTLSCEQNLNHDAMYWYRQDPGQGLRLIYYSQIVNDFQKGDIAEGYSVSREKKESFPLTVTSAQKNPTAFYLCASSIKFDFLTEAFFGQGTRLTVV.

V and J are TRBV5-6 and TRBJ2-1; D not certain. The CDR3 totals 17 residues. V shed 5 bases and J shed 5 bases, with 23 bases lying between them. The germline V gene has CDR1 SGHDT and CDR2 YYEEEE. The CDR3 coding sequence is TGTGCCAGCAGTCCGACTTTCGCGGACCTTACCGACAATGAGCAGTTCTTC. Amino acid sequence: CASSPTFADLTDNEQFF.

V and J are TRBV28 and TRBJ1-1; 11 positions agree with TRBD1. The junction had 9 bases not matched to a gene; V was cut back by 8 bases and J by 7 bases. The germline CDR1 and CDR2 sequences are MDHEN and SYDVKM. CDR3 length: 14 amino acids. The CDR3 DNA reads TGTGCCAGCCGGACAGGGGGCGCTGAGGATGAAGCTTTCTTT. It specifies CASRTGGAEDEAFF. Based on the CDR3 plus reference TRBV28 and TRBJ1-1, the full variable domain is DVKVTQSSRYLVKRTGEKVFLECVQDMDHENMFWYRQDPGLGLRLIYFSYDVKMKEKGDIPEGYSVSREKKERFSLILESASTNQTSMYLCASRTGGAEDEAFFGQGTRLTVV.

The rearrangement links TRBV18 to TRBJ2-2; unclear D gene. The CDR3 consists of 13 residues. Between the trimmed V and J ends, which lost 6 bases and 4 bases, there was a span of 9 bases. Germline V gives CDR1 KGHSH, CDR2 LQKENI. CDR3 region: CASSSACTGELFF. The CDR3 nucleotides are TGTGCCAGCTCGTCCGCTTGCACCGGGGAGCTGTTTTTT. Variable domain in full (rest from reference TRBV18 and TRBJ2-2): NAGVMQNPRHLVRRRGQEARLRCSPMKGHSHVYWYRQLPEEGLKFMVYLQKENIIDESGMPKERFSAEFPKEGPSILRIQQVVRGDSAAYFCASSSACTGELFFGEGSRLTVL.

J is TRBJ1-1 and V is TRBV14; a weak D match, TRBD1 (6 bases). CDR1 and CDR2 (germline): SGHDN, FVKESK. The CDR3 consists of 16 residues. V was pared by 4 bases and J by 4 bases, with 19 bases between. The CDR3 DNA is TGTGCCAGCAGCCCTACCCGGGGGCGCGATATCACTGAAGCTTTCTTT. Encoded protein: CASSPTRGRDITEAFF.

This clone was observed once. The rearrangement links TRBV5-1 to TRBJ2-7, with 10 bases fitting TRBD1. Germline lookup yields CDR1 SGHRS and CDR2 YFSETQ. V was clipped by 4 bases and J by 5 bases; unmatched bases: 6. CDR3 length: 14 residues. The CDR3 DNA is TGCGCCAGCAGCACGGGACAGGGGAGGAACGAGCAGTACTTC. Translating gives CASSTGQGRNEQYF.

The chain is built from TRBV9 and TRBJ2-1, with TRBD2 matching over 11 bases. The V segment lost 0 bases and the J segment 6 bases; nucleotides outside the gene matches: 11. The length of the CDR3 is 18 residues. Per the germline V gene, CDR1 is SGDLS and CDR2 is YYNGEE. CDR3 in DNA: TGTGCCAGCAGCGTAGCTGGTACTAGCGGGAGTTTTGCCAATGAGCAGTTCTTC. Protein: CASSVAGTSGSFANEQFF.

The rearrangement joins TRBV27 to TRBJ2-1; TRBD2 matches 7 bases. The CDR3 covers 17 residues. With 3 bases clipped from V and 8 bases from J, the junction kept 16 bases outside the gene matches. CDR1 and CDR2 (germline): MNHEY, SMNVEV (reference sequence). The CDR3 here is CASSFSDPRTRHDEQFF. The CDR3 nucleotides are TGTGCCAGCAGTTTCTCTGACCCGAGGACTAGACACGATGAGCAGTTCTTC.

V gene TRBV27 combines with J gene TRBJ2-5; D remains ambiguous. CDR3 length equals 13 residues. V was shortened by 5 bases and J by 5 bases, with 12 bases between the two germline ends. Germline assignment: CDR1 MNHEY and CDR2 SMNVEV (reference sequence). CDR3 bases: TGTGCCAGCAGTAATCCGTCCCGTGAGACCCAGTACTTC. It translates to CASSNPSRETQYF.

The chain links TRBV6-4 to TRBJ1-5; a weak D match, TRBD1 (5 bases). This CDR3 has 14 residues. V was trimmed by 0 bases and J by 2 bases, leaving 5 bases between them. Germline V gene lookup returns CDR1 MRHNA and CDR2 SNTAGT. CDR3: CASSDSGGNQPQHF. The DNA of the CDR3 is TGTGCCAGCAGTGACTCGGGGGGCAATCAGCCCCAGCATTTT.

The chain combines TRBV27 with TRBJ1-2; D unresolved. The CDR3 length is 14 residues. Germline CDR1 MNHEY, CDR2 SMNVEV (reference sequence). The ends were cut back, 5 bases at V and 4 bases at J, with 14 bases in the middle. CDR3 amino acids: CASSMTSGFYGYTF. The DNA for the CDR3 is TGTGCCAGCAGTATGACCTCCGGGTTCTATGGCTACACCTTC.

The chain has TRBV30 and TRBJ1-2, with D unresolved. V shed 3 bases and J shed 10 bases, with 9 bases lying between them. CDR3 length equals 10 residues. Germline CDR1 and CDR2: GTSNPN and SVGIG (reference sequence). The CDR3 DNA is TGTGCCTGGAGGAATAGTTTCTACACCTTC. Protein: CAWRNSFYTF.

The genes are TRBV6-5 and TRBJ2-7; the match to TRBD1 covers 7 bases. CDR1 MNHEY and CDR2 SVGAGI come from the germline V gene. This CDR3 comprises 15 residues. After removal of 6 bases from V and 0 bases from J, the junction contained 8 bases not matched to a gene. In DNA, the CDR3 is TGTGCCAGCAGGAAGTATCGGGACAGCTCCTACGAGCAGTACTTC. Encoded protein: CASRKYRDSSYEQYF.

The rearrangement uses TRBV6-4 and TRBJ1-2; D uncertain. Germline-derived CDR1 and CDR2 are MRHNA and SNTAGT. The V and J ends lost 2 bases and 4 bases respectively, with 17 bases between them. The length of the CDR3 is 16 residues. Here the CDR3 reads CASSDEEGYYFYGYTF. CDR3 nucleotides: TGTGCCAGCAGTGACGAAGAGGGTTACTATTTCTATGGCTACACCTTC.